These 25 T cell receptor beta chains originate from one sample sequenced in a study of CXCR3-negative and CXCR3-positive naive CD8 T cells. Through 5' RACE with UMI labels, the TRB cDNA libraries were prepared. TCRdb re-analyzed the 5' RACE reads; it lists each CDR3 protein once, without DNA. Here the sample table reports roughly 89,000 distinct CDR3 sequences. Source material: naive CXCR3- CD8+ T cells from blood. Described subset: CD45RO-CCR7+CD27+CD95- naive CD8+ T cells lacking CXCR3 (TNR3-). The receptors here all came from a human donor in good health. Some clones in this sample may be carry-over from other donors' samples.

The chain has TRBV7-9 and TRBJ1-2; TCRdb's assignment of TRBD1 cannot be checked, as there is no DNA. The germline gives CDR1 SEHNR, CDR2 FQNEAQ (reference sequence). The CDR3 contains 14 residues. This CDR3 is CASSQGQGTNGYTF.

The chain joins TRBV30 to TRBJ1-1; no DNA is available, so the TRBD1 call from TCRdb remains unchecked. CDR3 length: 14 residues. The germline V gene has CDR1 GTSNPN and CDR2 SVGIG (reference sequence). Here the CDR3 reads CAWAELTQGDEAFF.

The chain joins TRBV13 to TRBJ1-6; TCRdb selects TRBD1, and the lack of DNA leaves this call unchecked. Germline V CDR1 and CDR2: PRHDT, FYEKMQ (reference sequence). The CDR3 contains 16 residues. The CDR3 region is CASSSTGSSYNSPLHF.

The CDR3 region is CASQGGSPDTQYF. The genes are TRBV10-3 and TRBJ2-3; TCRdb's assignment of TRBD1 cannot be checked, as there is no DNA. This CDR3 has 13 residues. The germline V gene has CDR1 ENHRY and CDR2 SYGVKD.

The chain has TRBV29-1 and TRBJ1-1. This CDR3 is built from 13 residues. Looked up from germline, CDR1 is SQVTM and CDR2 is ANQGSEA. The CDR3 spells CSVDEGIYTEAFF.

V usage is TRBV28 and J usage is TRBJ2-7; the TCRdb call, TRBD1, lacks DNA for checking. The CDR3 has 14 residues. Germline V gene lookup returns CDR1 MDHEN and CDR2 SYDVKM. This CDR3 reads CASRPPGQSYEQYF.

The chain joins TRBV27 to TRBJ2-1; the TCRdb D gene call, TRBD2, has no DNA to confirm it. Germline V gene sequence: CDR1 MNHEY, CDR2 SMNVEV (reference sequence). CDR3 length equals 14 residues. The CDR3 reads CASRSGGPYNEQFF.

The chain has TRBV7-9 and TRBJ1-2; the D gene TCRdb calls, TRBD1, cannot be checked with no DNA. Germline V lookup: CDR1 SEHNR, CDR2 FQNEAQ (reference sequence). This CDR3 region has 11 residues. The CDR3 reads CAIMDRGPYTF.

The chain uses TRBV7-9 and TRBJ2-3; TCRdb gives TRBD1 as the D gene, but with no DNA this cannot be confirmed. Germline V lookup: CDR1 SEHNR, CDR2 FQNEAQ (reference sequence). The CDR3 is made up of 15 amino acids. The CDR3 reads CASSARTGSTDTQYF.

The CDR3 here is CASTSEVNTEAFF. The J gene is TRBJ1-1, the V gene TRBV7-6. This CDR3 spans 13 amino acids. Looked up from germline, CDR1 is SGHVS and CDR2 is FNYEAQ.

The rearrangement uses TRBV7-9 and TRBJ2-3; TCRdb returns TRBD2, unconfirmable since there is no DNA. CDR1 SEHNR and CDR2 FQNEAQ come from the germline V gene (reference sequence). The CDR3 is 14 amino acids. The CDR3: CASSLGTSGGTQYF.

The gene calls are TRBV5-5 and TRBJ2-5; TCRdb's assignment of TRBD1 cannot be checked, as there is no DNA. Germline V gives CDR1 SGHKS, CDR2 YYEKEE (reference sequence). The CDR3 contains 15 residues. The CDR3 loop reads CASSPGTPTQETQYF.

The chain employs TRBV14 and TRBJ2-1. Germline assignment: CDR1 SGHDN and CDR2 FVKESK. There are 13 residues in the CDR3. Here the CDR3 reads CGSSTFYGYEQFF.

V and J are TRBV29-1 and TRBJ2-2; without DNA, the TCRdb call of TRBD1 cannot be checked. This CDR3 has 12 amino acids. The germline gives CDR1 SQVTM, CDR2 ANQGSEA. CDR3 in amino acids: CSADRDTGELFF.

J is TRBJ2-7 and V is TRBV29-1; the D gene TCRdb calls, TRBD1, cannot be checked with no DNA. CDR3 length equals 13 residues. The germline CDR1 and CDR2 sequences are SQVTM and ANQGSEA. The chain's CDR3 is CSVGETDLNEQYF.

The chain joins TRBV18 to TRBJ2-1; TCRdb returns TRBD1, unconfirmable since there is no DNA. CDR1 is KGHSH and CDR2 is LQKENI in the germline V gene. The CDR3 runs 15 residues. This chain's CDR3 is CASSPPRGQDNEQFF.

This chain uses TRBV7-9 with TRBJ1-1. The CDR3 runs 13 residues. Germline V gene sequence: CDR1 SEHNR, CDR2 FQNEAQ (reference sequence). The CDR3 spells CARSFRTNTEAFF.

The chain carries TRBV12-3 or TRBV12-4 and TRBJ2-4; there is no DNA to check the TCRdb D call of TRBD2. CDR3 length: 13 amino acids. The CDR3 loop reads CASSPPDQNIQYF.

The chain couples TRBV27 to TRBJ2-3. Germline values: CDR1 MNHEY, CDR2 SMNVEV (reference sequence). This CDR3 has 13 residues. The CDR3: CASRPVSTDTQYF.

The rearrangement joins TRBV12-3 or TRBV12-4 to TRBJ2-1; the TCRdb D gene call, TRBD1, has no DNA to confirm it. The CDR3 consists of 13 residues. The chain's CDR3 is CASSPGGGNEQFF.

The rearrangement joins TRBV4-3 to TRBJ2-2; TCRdb indicates TRBD1, and absent DNA this call remains unverified. Per germline, CDR1 LGHNA and CDR2 YSLEER. This CDR3 contains 17 residues. CDR3 residues: CASSQEYRTSGTGELFF.

The J gene is TRBJ2-7, the V gene TRBV20-1; with no DNA, the TCRdb D assignment of TRBD2 cannot be verified. The CDR3 runs 14 residues. Germline V gene lookup returns CDR1 DFQATT and CDR2 SNEGSKA (reference sequence). Here the CDR3 reads CSARDAASGYEQYF.

The chain is built from TRBV29-1 and TRBJ2-2; lacking DNA, the TRBD2 call made by TCRdb goes unchecked. Germline assignment: CDR1 SQVTM and CDR2 ANQGSEA. The CDR3 runs to 16 residues. CDR3 protein: CSVEVWSSGRAGELFF.

The chain has TRBV4-3 and TRBJ2-3; TCRdb proposes TRBD1, but this gene call is untestable without DNA. The CDR3 consists of 15 residues. Looked up from germline, CDR1 is LGHNA and CDR2 is YSLEER. CDR3 sequence: CASSQEGRATDTQYF.

V gene TRBV15 combines with J gene TRBJ1-4. Germline V gives CDR1 LNHNV, CDR2 YYDKDF (reference sequence). This CDR3 spans 16 amino acids. CDR3 residues: CATSRDGGGAREKLFF.